This T cell receptor (beta chain) appears in the sequencing data of a study of cytomegalovirus exposure and HLA in healthy donors. Primers: 60 Vbeta forward and 13 Jbeta reverse. TCRdb's table, derived via immunoSEQ multiplex PCR, lists solely in-frame clones and lacks some. The repertoire holds 30,000 or so clones, with about 63% as singletons. Overall study findings and caveats: Productive rates of about 90% or about 30% were seen for most TCR beta V segments in an earlier analysis. The classifier reportedly diagnosed cytomegalovirus status with high sensitivity and specificity.

Looked up from germline, CDR1 is SGHAT and CDR2 is FQNNGV. The CDR3 consists of 15 residues. Unmatched junction bases numbered 8, after V lost 2 bases and J lost 8 bases. Regarding this clone: As yet, its antigen is unknown.

This receptor was taken from a man in his fifties or sixties in good health and CMV-seropositive. Sequencing input: PBMCs. The V gene is TRBV11-2, the J gene TRBJ1-2, with TRBD1 matching over 10 bases. The CDR3 spells CASSLRRDRGNGYTF. The CDR3 DNA reads as TGTGCCAGCAGCTTACGCCGGGACAGGGGTAACGGCTACACCTTC.